What follows describes a single TCR beta chain. The data were taken from a study of blood T cells in healthy people across ages. Primers used in a second PCR of about 7 to 12 cycles were a sample-barcoded 5' primer and a J-beta primer mix. TCRdb called the 5' RACE reads again in MiXCR, with one record for every CDR3 protein. The profile shows some 560,000 distinct CDR3 sequences, 25% to 35% of them singletons. CDR3 length equals 13 residues. The germline gives CDR1 SQVTM, CDR2 ANQGSEA. Losses at the gene ends were 6 bases for V and 5 bases for J; bases not matched to a gene: 9. These data also formed part of another study, on T cells of mothers and their children.

The sample was blood. The clonotype was recovered from a boy under 10 years old in good health. The chain joins TRBV29-1 to TRBJ1-1; 7 bases fit TRBD1. As DNA, the CDR3 is TGCAGCGTCAGAGAGGGGGCGCTTACTGAAGCTTTCTTT. Encoded protein: CSVREGALTEAFF.